This is a list of T cell receptor beta chains from one sample in a study of OX40 agonist ivuxolimab in advanced cancers. The assay was immunoSEQ multiplex PCR, and TCRdb's table has in-frame clones only and misses some. The table records approximately 69,000 clones, around four fifths of them present only once. The source material was CD4+ or CD8+ T cells sorted from blood, sampled in a trial of the OX40 agonist ivuxolimab. Receptors originate from an adult with an advanced solid tumor such as melanoma, head and neck, liver or kidney cancer. The CDR3 runs from the conserved cysteine through the conserved F or W. A D gene is named only where the DNA matches it firmly. The size field is filled for only some rows; it gives once, few, many or a size class.

d_call j_call clone_size v_call cdr3_aa cdr3_nt
TRBD2 TRBJ2-7 - TRBV4-3 CASSPSASGTYEQYF TGCGCCAGCAGCCCATCCGCTAGCGGTACCTACGAGCAGTACTTC
- TRBJ2-3 - TRBV29-1 CSAWAGYTDTQYF TGCAGCGCGTGGGCAGGGTACACAGATACGCAGTATTTT
- TRBJ2-5 - TRBV6-6 CASSYGPQGSKETQYF TGTGCCAGCAGTTACGGCCCTCAGGGATCGAAAGAGACCCAGTACTTC
- TRBJ2-4 - TRBV11-2 CASSFSGGGITNIQYF TGTGCCAGCAGCTTTTCAGGGGGAGGGATCACAAACATTCAGTACTTC
- TRBJ2-3 - TRBV28 CASSFLLADSTDTQYF TGTGCCAGCAGTTTTCTCTTAGCGGATAGCACAGATACGCAGTATTTT
- TRBJ1-2 few TRBV7-9 CASSLRGTRTVSTF TGTGCCAGCAGCTTAAGAGGGACCCGGACAGTCTCTACATTC
TRBD1 TRBJ1-2 - TRBV5-6 CASSRKTGIGYGYTF TGTGCCAGCAGCCGTAAGACAGGGATAGGCTATGGCTACACCTTC
- TRBJ2-7 - TRBV7-9 CASKMGPYEQYF TGTGCCTCTAAAATGGGGCCCTACGAGCAGTACTTC
TRBD2 TRBJ2-7 many TRBV27 CASSRIAGGPYEQYF TGTGCCAGCAGTAGGATAGCGGGAGGCCCCTACGAGCAGTACTTC
- TRBJ1-5 - TRBV27 CASSLGGGSQPQHF TGTGCCAGCAGTTTAGGGGGGGGCAGTCAGCCCCAGCATTTT
- TRBJ1-1 - TRBV6-5 CASSYQDTFRTEAFF TGTGCCAGCAGTTACCAGGACACCTTCAGGACTGAAGCTTTCTTT
TRBD1 TRBJ1-4 - TRBV29-1 CSVPRLDREGEKLFF TGCAGCGTTCCCAGACTCGACAGGGAGGGTGAAAAACTGTTTTTT
- TRBJ1-1 - TRBV27 CASSPRGGWGTEAFF TGTGCCAGCAGTCCACGGGGGGGTTGGGGCACTGAAGCTTTCTTT
- TRBJ2-7 - TRBV11-2 CASSSPDRFSYEQYF TGTGCCAGCAGCTCCCCGGACAGATTCTCCTACGAGCAGTACTTC
- TRBJ1-2 - TRBV7-8 CASSRTEKGYGYTF TGTGCCAGCAGCCGGACGGAAAAGGGCTATGGCTACACCTTC
- TRBJ2-2 once TRBV19 CASSKLQGKIGELFF TGTGCCAGTAGTAAACTACAGGGAAAAATAGGGGAGCTGTTTTTT
- TRBJ2-7 - TRBV28 CASSNSDSTYEQYF TGTGCCAGCAGTAACTCGGACAGCACCTACGAGCAGTACTTC
- TRBJ2-1 - TRBV27 CASRGLPHNEQFF TGTGCCAGCAGGGGACTCCCCCACAATGAGCAGTTCTTC
- TRBJ1-5 - TRBV27 CASSWDPNQPQHF TGTGCCAGCAGTTGGGACCCTAATCAGCCCCAGCATTTT
- TRBJ2-5 - TRBV7-9 CASSLPIETQYF TGTGCCAGCAGCTTACCAATAGAGACCCAGTACTTC
- TRBJ1-3 - TRBV19 CASSISTGSGNTIYF TGTGCCAGTAGTATATCGACGGGCTCTGGAAACACCATATATTTT
TRBD2 TRBJ2-7 - TRBV6-5 CASSPWTSVPYEQYF TGTGCCAGCAGTCCTTGGACTAGCGTTCCCTACGAGCAGTACTTC
- TRBJ1-2 few TRBV11-2 CASSLGSIPNYGYTF TGTGCCAGCAGTCTGGGATCTATACCTAACTATGGCTACACCTTC
- TRBJ1-5 - TRBV11-2 CASSPAGGYQPQHF TGTGCCAGCAGCCCGGCGGGCGGTTATCAGCCCCAGCATTTT
- TRBJ2-7 - TRBV10-3 CAITEAPQGVSYEQYF TGTGCCATCACGGAAGCACCGCAGGGTGTCTCCTACGAGCAGTACTTC
TRBD2 TRBJ2-7 - TRBV5-1 CASSPASGSYEQYF TGCGCCAGCAGCCCGGCTAGCGGGTCCTACGAGCAGTACTTC
TRBD1 TRBJ1-5 - TRBV7-9 CASHEGRRGNRPQHF TGTGCCTCTCACGAGGGTCGCAGGGGGAATCGGCCCCAGCATTTT
- TRBJ2-2 - TRBV5-6 CASSPYQGHGELFF TGTGCCAGCAGCCCCTACCAAGGGCACGGGGAGCTGTTTTTT
TRBD1 TRBJ1-2 - TRBV5-6 CASSPGQIYGYTF TGTGCCAGCAGCCCGGGACAGATCTATGGCTACACCTTC
- TRBJ2-4 - TRBV28 CASSPPIQGFPNIQYF TGTGCCAGCAGTCCGCCAATTCAGGGTTTCCCGAACATTCAGTACTTC
- TRBJ1-2 - TRBV5-6 CASSLGGNYGYTF TGTGCCAGCAGCTTGGGGGGCAACTATGGCTACACCTTC
- TRBJ1-1 - TRBV4-3 CASSHLGQLNTEAFF TGCGCCAGCAGCCATCTTGGACAGTTGAACACTGAAGCTTTCTTT
- TRBJ1-2 - TRBV7-3 CASREQGGFNYGYTF TGTGCCAGCAGGGAACAGGGAGGATTTAACTATGGCTACACCTTC
TRBD2 TRBJ2-3 - TRBV5-7 CASSSLAGGTDTQYF TGTGCCAGCAGCTCGCTAGCGGGGGGCACAGATACGCAGTATTTT
TRBD1 TRBJ2-2 - TRBV28 CASSSPRTGSLTGELFF TGTGCCAGCAGTTCTCCGAGGACAGGCTCGCTCACCGGGGAGCTGTTTTTT
TRBD1 TRBJ1-1 - TRBV5-4 CASRPGQGAKYTEAFF TGTGCCAGCAGACCCGGACAGGGGGCTAAATACACTGAAGCTTTCTTT
TRBD1 TRBJ2-2 - TRBV6-4 CASSEGQGGSGELFF TGTGCCAGCAGTGAGGGACAGGGCGGATCCGGGGAGCTGTTTTTT
TRBD2 TRBJ2-3 - TRBV4-2 CASSQGPAAGRTDTQYF TGTGCCAGCAGCCAAGGCCCCGCAGCGGGGCGCACAGATACGCAGTATTTT
TRBD2 TRBJ2-5 - TRBV5-4 CASSPKTSGGAETQYF TGTGCCAGCAGCCCTAAGACTAGCGGGGGGGCCGAGACCCAGTACTTC
- TRBJ2-7 - TRBV7-2 CASSLVSGLNYEQYF TGTGCCAGCAGCTTAGTTAGTGGACTCAACTACGAGCAGTACTTC
- TRBJ2-7 - TRBV13 CASSPMDQAHEQYF TGTGCCAGCAGCCCTATGGATCAGGCGCACGAGCAGTACTTC
TRBD1 TRBJ2-2 once TRBV16 CASSQSRTGDGELFF TGTGCCAGCAGCCAATCACGGACAGGGGACGGGGAGCTGTTTTTT
- TRBJ2-1 - TRBV7-2 CASSPLPTSYNEQFF TGTGCCAGCAGCCCCCTTCCAACCTCCTACAATGAGCAGTTCTTC
- TRBJ1-5 many TRBV6-1 CASSVLVSVDQPQHF TGTGCCAGCAGTGTATTGGTGTCAGTGGATCAGCCCCAGCATTTT
- TRBJ2-1 few TRBV19 CASSIYGRTGGRVAYNEQFF TGTGCCAGTAGTATTTATGGCCGAACGGGTGGCAGGGTAGCCTACAATGAGCAGTTCTTC
- TRBJ2-5 once TRBV2 CASSVQETQYF TGTGCCAGCAGTGTCCAAGAGACCCAGTACTTC
- TRBJ1-2 - TRBV27 CASSLSSRGKDYGYTF TGTGCCAGCAGTTTATCGTCCCGGGGGAAGGACTATGGCTACACCTTC
- TRBJ1-1 - TRBV27 CASRRRDGGGEAFF TGTGCCAGCAGGCGCCGGGACGGCGGAGGTGAAGCTTTCTTT
- TRBJ1-4 - TRBV25-1 CASSDPGVNEKLFF TGTGCCAGCAGTGATCCAGGGGTTAATGAAAAACTGTTTTTT
- TRBJ1-2 few TRBV7-8 CASSLDPTGHGYTF TGTGCCAGCAGCTTAGACCCGACCGGCCATGGCTACACCTTC
- TRBJ2-7 - TRBV5-1 CASSHSQDFEQYF TGCGCCAGCAGCCATTCGCAGGATTTCGAGCAGTACTTC